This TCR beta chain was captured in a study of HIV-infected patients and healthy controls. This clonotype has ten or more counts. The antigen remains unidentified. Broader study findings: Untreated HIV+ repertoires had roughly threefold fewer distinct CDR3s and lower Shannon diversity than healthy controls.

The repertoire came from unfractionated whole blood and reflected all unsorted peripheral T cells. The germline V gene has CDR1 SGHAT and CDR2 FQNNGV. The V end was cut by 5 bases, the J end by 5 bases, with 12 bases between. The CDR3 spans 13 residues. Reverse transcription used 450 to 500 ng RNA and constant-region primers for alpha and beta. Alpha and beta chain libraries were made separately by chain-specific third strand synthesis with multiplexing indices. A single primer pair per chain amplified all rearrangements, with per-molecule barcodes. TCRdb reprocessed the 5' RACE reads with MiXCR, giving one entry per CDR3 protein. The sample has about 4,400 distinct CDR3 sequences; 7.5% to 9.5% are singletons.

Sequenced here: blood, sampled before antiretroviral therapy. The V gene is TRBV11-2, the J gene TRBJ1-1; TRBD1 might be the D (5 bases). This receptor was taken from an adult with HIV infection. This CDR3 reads CASSTQKGTEAFF. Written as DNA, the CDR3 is TGTGCCAGCAGCACACAAAAGGGGACTGAAGCTTTCTTT. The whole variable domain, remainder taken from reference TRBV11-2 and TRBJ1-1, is EAGVAQSPRYKIIEKRQSVAFWCNPISGHATLYWYQQILGQGPKLLIQFQNNGVVDDSQLPKDRFSAERLKGVDSTLKIQPAKLEDSAVYLCASSTQKGTEAFFGQGTRLTVV.